One sample yielded the 6 T cell receptor beta chains listed below, sequenced in a study of T cell repertoires in cytomegalovirus infection. TCRdb itself ran the reads through MiXCR, one entry per CDR3 protein. The data hold 250,000 or so distinct CDR3 sequences, with roughly 9.1% observed a single time. The specimen was PBMCs. The receptors here all came from a human donor in good health (CMV status not recorded). Some clones in this sample may be carry-over from other donors' samples.

This clonotype has at least ten counts. The rearrangement uses TRBV28 and TRBJ2-7; 7 bases align to TRBD2. The CDR3 sequence is 11 residues long. Per germline, CDR1 MDHEN and CDR2 SYDVKM. Trimming at V came to 7 bases and at J to 4 bases, leaving 1 base not matched to a gene. The CDR3: CASMGLYEQYF. The DNA of the CDR3 is TGTGCCAGCATGGGACTATACGAGCAGTACTTC.

CDR3 in amino acids: CASRMSNQPQHF. The DNA of the CDR3 is TGTGCCAGCAGGATGAGCAATCAGCCCCAGCATTTT. This chain connects TRBV12-3 or TRBV12-4 to TRBJ1-5; no clear D gene. V lost 6 bases, J lost 1 base, and 4 bases lay in between. The CDR3 sequence is 12 residues long.

This clonotype was seen repeatedly, ten times or more. This chain uses TRBV7-3 with TRBJ1-1; a possible D gene is TRBD1 (5 bases). CDR3 length equals 15 residues. Germline-derived CDR1 and CDR2 are SGHTA and FQGTGA. The V gene lost 2 bases and the J gene lost 1 base, with 11 bases spanning the gap. This CDR3 is CASSLSGGPNTEAFF. The CDR3 DNA reads TGTGCCAGCAGCTTATCCGGGGGACCGAACACTGAAGCTTTCTTT.

This clonotype was found many times. This chain connects TRBV12-3 or TRBV12-4 to TRBJ2-7; D could derive from TRBD1 or TRBD2 (5 bases each). V was pared by 5 bases and J by 2 bases, with 19 bases between. CDR3 length: 16 residues. CDR3 DNA: TGTGCCAGCAGTCCTACTCTCGGGACGGTGACCTACGAGCAGTACTTC. This encodes CASSPTLGTVTYEQYF.

V gene TRBV7-3 combines with J gene TRBJ2-1; D possibly matches TRBD1 or TRBD2 (5 bases each). The CDR3 is made up of 18 amino acids. Germline V gene lookup returns CDR1 SGHTA and CDR2 FQGTGA. Trimming left V 1 base short and J 6 bases short, with 22 bases between. This CDR3 reads CASSLNGQLNGGSNEQFF. CDR3 sequence (DNA): TGTGCCAGCAGCTTAAACGGGCAACTTAATGGGGGTTCCAATGAGCAGTTCTTC.

This clonotype was seen only a few times. The chain couples TRBV20-1 to TRBJ2-1; 8 bases are shared with TRBD2. CDR3 length: 14 amino acids. V trimming: 3 bases; J trimming: 4 bases; junction bases outside the gene matches: 5. Germline CDR1 is DFQATT and CDR2 is SNEGSKA (reference sequence). The CDR3 sequence: CSASPSGPYNEQFF. DNA for the CDR3: TGCAGTGCTAGCCCTAGCGGGCCTTACAATGAGCAGTTCTTC.